Below, one T cell receptor beta chain is given with its context. The source of the sample is a study of T cell changes during pregnancy in multiple sclerosis. The repertoire was sequenced with immunoSEQ multiplex PCR; TCRdb's copy has only in-frame clones and lacks some. The data hold tens of thousands of clones, with 85% to 95% observed a single time. V trimming: 2 bases; J trimming: 4 bases; junction bases outside the gene matches: 2. In germline, CDR1 is SGHRS, CDR2 YFSETQ. The CDR3 extends over 13 amino acids. The chain carries TRBV5-1 and TRBJ2-7; TRBD1 aligns across 8 bases. This TCR came from a female donor in good health, enrolled as a control in a pregnancy study. Specimen: peripheral blood, collected in the third trimester of pregnancy. The CDR3 DNA sequence: TGCGCCAGCAGCTTCGACAGGGGTTACGAGCAGTACTTC. Protein sequence: CASSFDRGYEQYF.